A single sample gave rise to the 29 T cell receptor beta chains below, sequenced in a study of cytomegalovirus exposure and HLA in healthy donors. Primers: 60 Vbeta forward and 13 Jbeta reverse. Some clones are missing from TCRdb's copy, which holds only in-frame ones; the method was immunoSEQ multiplex PCR. This table has some 200,000 clones, 70% to 85% appearing once. What was sequenced was PBMCs. The origin of the receptors is an older woman in good health and CMV-seropositive.

The V call is TRBV7-8, the J call TRBJ1-1; 9 nucleotides line up with TRBD1. V trimming: 0 bases; J trimming: 2 bases; junction bases outside the gene matches: 1. Germline-derived CDR1 and CDR2 are SGHVS and FQNEAQ. This CDR3 contains 15 residues. The chain's CDR3 is CASSLADRGNTEAFF. The CDR3 DNA follows: TGTGCCAGCAGCTTAGCGGACAGGGGAAACACTGAAGCTTTCTTT.

The rearrangement uses TRBV4-1 and TRBJ2-2; 7 bases fit TRBD1. The CDR3 spans 18 residues. Looked up from germline, CDR1 is MGHRA and CDR2 is YSYEKL. J was trimmed by 3 bases and V by 4 bases; bases with no gene match: 14. CDR3 DNA: TGCGCCAGCAGCCTTCCCCCTGTAGGGGACAGAGACACCGGGGAGCTGTTTTTT. Its translation is CASSLPPVGDRDTGELFF.

This clone was detected a few times. This chain joins TRBV18 and TRBJ1-6, with D uncertain. The CDR3 has 12 amino acids. Between the trimmed V and J ends, which lost 3 bases and 7 bases, there was a span of 4 bases. Germline V gives CDR1 KGHSH, CDR2 LQKENI. Written as DNA, the CDR3 is TGTGCCAGCTCACCCAGGAATTCACCCCTCCACTTT. Protein sequence: CASSPRNSPLHF.

This chain connects TRBV14 to TRBJ1-2; D uncertain. Trimming left V 1 base short and J 5 bases short, with 8 bases between. CDR1 and CDR2 (germline): SGHDN, FVKESK. This CDR3 contains 13 residues. The CDR3 loop reads CASSQVGVYGYTF. In DNA form, the CDR3 reads TGTGCCAGCAGCCAAGTGGGCGTTTATGGCTACACCTTC.

This chain links TRBV5-6 with TRBJ2-7; D might be TRBD1 (6 bases). Trimming removed 4 bases from V and 2 bases from J, with 7 bases in between. The germline CDR1 and CDR2 sequences are SGHDT and YYEEEE. The CDR3 totals 12 residues. The CDR3 reads CASSTGTYEQYF. As DNA, the CDR3 is TGTGCCAGCAGCACAGGGACCTACGAGCAGTACTTC.

This chain links TRBV7-6 with TRBJ2-3, with 9 bases that match TRBD2. Germline V gives CDR1 SGHVS, CDR2 FNYEAQ. The CDR3 runs 14 residues. Trimming took 8 bases from V and 3 from J; bases not matched to a gene: 6. The CDR3 DNA reads as TGTGCCAGCGGCGGGAGGGCCGGGACAGATACGCAGTATTTT. It encodes CASGGRAGTDTQYF.

The chain links TRBV29-1 to TRBJ2-1, with 11 bases identical to TRBD2. CDR1 is SQVTM and CDR2 is ANQGSEA in the germline V gene. CDR3 length equals 15 residues. Trimming at V came to 4 bases and at J to 8 bases, leaving 10 bases not matched to a gene. The CDR3, as DNA: TGCAGCGTTGGAACAGGGTTACTAGCGGGAGATGAGCAGTTCTTC. Protein sequence: CSVGTGLLAGDEQFF.

This clone was picked up a small number of times. The rearrangement joins TRBV5-1 to TRBJ2-5; weak D call: TRBD1 (6 bases). V dropped 2 bases and J dropped 3 bases, with 8 bases sitting between them. This CDR3 region has 13 residues. Germline V gene sequence: CDR1 SGHRS, CDR2 YFSETQ. Here the CDR3 reads CASSFRTEETQYF. The DNA of the CDR3 is TGCGCCAGCAGCTTTAGGACAGAAGAGACCCAGTACTTC.

This clone was counted a single time. The chain recombines TRBV5-1 with TRBJ2-3, with 8 bases aligning to TRBD1. Losses at the gene ends were 2 bases for V and 3 bases for J; bases not matched to a gene: 5. CDR1 SGHRS and CDR2 YFSETQ come from the germline V gene. There are 15 residues in the CDR3. The CDR3 DNA sequence: TGCGCCAGCAGCTTTGACAGGGGAGTAACAGATACGCAGTATTTT. Translated: CASSFDRGVTDTQYF.

This clone was found a few times. The gene calls are TRBV7-9 and TRBJ2-7; 7 bases fit TRBD1. The J segment lost 2 bases and the V segment lost 5 bases, leaving 9 bases of the junction unmatched. The CDR3 covers 15 residues. CDR1 SEHNR and CDR2 FQNEAQ come from the germline V gene (reference sequence). The CDR3 is CASSPSGGVAYEQYF. Written as DNA, the CDR3 is TGTGCCAGCAGCCCCTCAGGGGGTGTCGCCTACGAGCAGTACTTC.

The chain recombines TRBV6-1 with TRBJ2-4; 7 bases map to TRBD1. With V trimmed by 9 bases and J by 7 bases, 9 bases remained unmatched. CDR3 length: 13 amino acids. The germline V gene encodes CDR1 MNHNS and CDR2 SASEGT. This CDR3 is CARPPQGWNIQYF. For the CDR3, the DNA is TGTGCCAGACCCCCACAGGGGTGGAACATTCAGTACTTC.

The V gene is TRBV2, the J gene TRBJ2-7; D perhaps matches TRBD1 (6 bases). V gave up 6 bases and J gave up 2 bases, with 8 bases separating them. The CDR3 extends over 12 amino acids. CDR1 and CDR2 from the germline V gene are SNHLY and FYNNEI. This chain's CDR3 is CASRGQPYEQYF. As DNA, the CDR3 is TGTGCCAGCAGAGGACAGCCCTACGAGCAGTACTTC.

This sequence joins TRBV19 and TRBJ2-2, with 7 bases matching TRBD1. The CDR3 covers 14 residues. Germline V gene sequence: CDR1 LNHDA, CDR2 SQIVND (reference sequence). V was pared by 7 bases and J by 3 bases, with 5 bases of the junction left unmatched. CDR3 sequence: CASIDRDHTGELFF. The CDR3 DNA reads TGTGCCAGTATTGACAGGGACCACACCGGGGAGCTGTTTTTT.

The CDR3 spells CASSLAPGTDTQYF. In DNA, the CDR3 is TGTGCCAGCAGCTTGGCTCCGGGAACAGATACGCAGTATTTT. The rearrangement uses TRBV5-5 and TRBJ2-3; tentative D call: TRBD2 (5 bases). The CDR3 loop spans 14 amino acids. V shed 0 bases and J shed 3 bases, with 8 bases lying between them. Germline CDR1 reads SGHKS; CDR2 reads YYEKEE (reference sequence).

CDR3: CASSPPGWQETQYF. In nucleotides, the CDR3 is TGTGCCAGCAGCCCCCCCGGGTGGCAAGAGACCCAGTACTTC. The chain couples TRBV13 to TRBJ2-5, with D uncertain. Germline CDR1 and CDR2: PRHDT and FYEKMQ (reference sequence). This CDR3 has 14 residues. V was cut by 5 bases and J by 2 bases, with 12 bases left in between.

V is TRBV6-1 and J is TRBJ2-7; 10 bases map to TRBD2. Germline CDR1 reads MNHNS; CDR2 reads SASEGT. The ends lost 1 base at V and 3 bases at J; junction bases unmatched: 3. This CDR3 has 15 residues. In DNA form, the CDR3 reads TGTGCCAGCAGTGAAGTAGCGGGAGGTTTCTACGAGCAGTACTTC. Translation gives CASSEVAGGFYEQYF.

This clone was recorded once. This chain connects TRBV7-8 to TRBJ2-1, with D perhaps matching TRBD1 (5 bases). The V gene's germline CDR1 is SGHVS and CDR2 FQNEAQ. The CDR3 is 15 amino acids. V was trimmed by 5 bases and J by 0 bases, leaving 11 bases between them. The DNA for the CDR3 is TGTGCCAGCAGCCCAAGACAGAGCTCCTACAATGAGCAGTTCTTC. Protein product: CASSPRQSSYNEQFF. Supplemented by reference TRBV7-8 and TRBJ2-1, the full variable domain reads GAGVSQSPRYKVAKRGQDVALRCDPISGHVSLFWYQQALGQGPEFLTYFQNEAQLDKSGLPSDRFFAERPEGSVSTLKIQRTQQEDSAVYLCASSPRQSSYNEQFFGPGTRLTVL.

A few counts support this clone. The chain carries TRBV5-1 and TRBJ2-4; TRBD1 matches at 7 bases. Per germline, CDR1 SGHRS and CDR2 YFSETQ. The CDR3 spans 12 residues. V shed 4 bases and J 10 bases; nucleotides not matched to a gene: 5. The CDR3, as DNA: TGCGCCAGCAGCCTTACAGGGGCGATTCAGTACTTC. Translation: CASSLTGAIQYF.

This clone came up once. The gene calls are TRBV27 and TRBJ1-2; the D gene is possibly TRBD1 (5 bases). Germline-derived CDR1 and CDR2 are MNHEY and SMNVEV (reference sequence). This CDR3 region has 14 residues. Trimming removed 0 bases from V and 4 bases from J, with 9 bases in between. DNA of the CDR3: TGTGCCAGCAGTTTATCCGAACAGGTCTATGGCTACACCTTC. It codes for CASSLSEQVYGYTF.

The rearrangement links TRBV5-4 to TRBJ1-2, with a tentative D call TRBD1 (6 bases). Trimming took 4 bases from V and 7 from J, leaving 11 bases between them. Germline-derived CDR1 and CDR2 are SGHNT and YYREEE (reference sequence). The CDR3 loop spans 12 amino acids. This chain's CDR3 is CASSVGGVGYTF. The CDR3 DNA follows: TGTGCCAGCAGCGTAGGGGGTGTTGGCTACACCTTC.

The V and J genes are TRBV19 and TRBJ2-4, with 10 bases lining up with TRBD2. This CDR3 region has 14 residues. Germline V lookup: CDR1 LNHDA, CDR2 SQIVND (reference sequence). Trimming cost V 5 bases and J 7 bases; bases outside gene matches: 5. The CDR3 region is CASSGSGGKNIQYF. Written as DNA, the CDR3 is TGTGCCAGTAGTGGTAGCGGGGGGAAGAACATTCAGTACTTC.

This clone has only a few counts. The CDR3 nucleotides are TGTGCCAGCAGCCCGCGGGGGGGAGACACCGGGGAGCTGTTTTTT. Translating gives CASSPRGGDTGELFF. The chain links TRBV7-9 to TRBJ2-2; 9 bases map to TRBD2. The CDR3 totals 15 residues. The J segment lost 3 bases and the V segment lost 5 bases, leaving 4 bases of the junction unmatched. Germline V gene lookup returns CDR1 SEHNR and CDR2 FQNEAQ (reference sequence). The full variable domain, in which reference TRBV7-9 and TRBJ2-2 provide the parts outside the CDR3, is DTGVSQNPRHKITKRGQNVTFRCDPISEHNRLYWYRQTLGQGPEFLTYFQNEAQLEKSRLLSDRFSAERPKGSFSTLEIQRTEQGDSAMYLCASSPRGGDTGELFFGEGSRLTVL.

The table lists this clone with a count of one. The V gene is TRBV5-1, the J gene TRBJ2-2; TRBD2 aligns across 11 bases. Looked up from germline, CDR1 is SGHRS and CDR2 is YFSETQ. This CDR3 is built from 16 residues. Trimming removed 1 base from V and 7 bases from J; junction bases left unmatched: 6. Written as DNA, the CDR3 is TGCGCCAGCAGCTTGAGTCTAGCGGGAGGAAGCGGGGAGCTGTTTTTT. Amino acids: CASSLSLAGGSGELFF.

The chain is built from TRBV19 and TRBJ2-6, with D possibly TRBD1 on 5 matching bases. CDR1 is LNHDA and CDR2 is SQIVND in the germline V gene (reference sequence). This CDR3 has 18 residues. V was cut by 5 bases and J by 0 bases, with 17 bases left in between. The CDR3 nucleotides read TGTGCCAGTAGTGTCAGGACAATAAGAAACTCTGGGGCCAACGTCCTGACTTTC. Encoded protein: CASSVRTIRNSGANVLTF.

The chain links TRBV25-1 to TRBJ1-2; 12 bases agree with TRBD1. This CDR3 contains 15 residues. Germline V gene sequence: CDR1 MGHDK, CDR2 SYGVNS. The junction had 6 bases not matched to a gene; V was cut back by 6 bases and J by 4 bases. The CDR3 nucleotides are TGTGCCAGCAGCGCCGGGACAGGGGGCCCCTATGGCTACACCTTC. It yields the protein CASSAGTGGPYGYTF.

The chain carries TRBV5-1 and TRBJ2-3; a possible D gene is TRBD2 (5 bases). The CDR3 covers 16 residues. Germline V gene data show CDR1 as SGHRS and CDR2 as YFSETQ. V shed 2 bases and J shed 2 bases, with 15 bases lying between them. CDR3 in DNA: TGCGCCAGCAGCTTTGAGTGGACTGGAATCACAGATACGCAGTATTTT. It codes for CASSFEWTGITDTQYF.

This clone occurred once. The V and J genes are TRBV6-4 and TRBJ1-2; TRBD1 matches at 10 bases. The CDR3 length is 14 residues. Germline-derived CDR1 and CDR2 are MRHNA and SNTAGT. Germline trimming cut 5 bases from V and 5 bases from J; bases unmatched to any gene: 5. CDR3 in DNA: TGTGCCAGCAGTCTTACGGGACAGGGGTATGGCTACACCTTC. Translation gives CASSLTGQGYGYTF.

A few counts support this clone. This rearrangement joins TRBV7-6 to TRBJ1-1; D possibly corresponds to TRBD1 (5 bases). The CDR3 totals 13 residues. Trimming took off 6 bases at V and 5 bases at J, with 13 bases between the two ends. CDR1 and CDR2 from the germline V gene are SGHVS and FNYEAQ. The CDR3 bases are TGTGCCAGCAGTCGAGCCGGGGGAACTGAAGCTTTCTTT. This translates into CASSRAGGTEAFF.

The chain combines TRBV6-5 with TRBJ1-3; weak D call: TRBD1 (5 bases). The V end lost 4 bases, the J end lost 7 bases, and 14 bases lay between the germline ends. Germline V CDR1 and CDR2: MNHEY, SVGAGI. The CDR3 has 14 amino acids. This CDR3 is CASSSSTVFNTIYF. The DNA for the CDR3 is TGTGCCAGCAGTTCATCGACAGTTTTTAACACCATATATTTT.